This TCR beta chain was sequenced for a study of CD8 T cells in Susac syndrome. On this clonotype: Its target is unknown.

Study-wide findings and caveats: That the number of individuals in its TCR sequencing and HLA analysis was relatively small was acknowledged by the study.

An amount of RNA that ranged from roughly 0.45 to 1 ug was reverse transcribed with random hexamers. Multiplex PCR with immunoSEQ amplified the TCR beta CDR3 across 54 Vbeta and 13 Jbeta. TCRdb re-called the immunoSEQ multiplex PCR reads with MiXCR, one entry per CDR3 protein. This table has around 220,000 distinct CDR3 sequences, around nine tenths appearing once. The receptor was derived from a human donor with multiple sclerosis. Sequencing was done on a sample of CD8+ T cells from PBMCs.

DNA for the CDR3: TGTGCCAGCAGGGGACTAGCGGGAGGGCCCTACAATGAGCAGTTCTTC. This gives the protein CASRGLAGGPYNEQFF. The rearrangement links TRBV6-2 or TRBV6-3 to TRBJ2-1; TRBD2 matches 16 bases. Germline-derived CDR1 and CDR2 are MNHEY and SVGEGT. Trimming removed 6 bases from V and 2 bases from J; junction bases left unmatched: 1. The CDR3 has 16 amino acids.